The 17 T cell receptor beta chains presented below share a single source sample, sequenced in a study of graft-versus-host responses after intestinal transplantation. Data came from immunoSEQ multiplex PCR; TCRdb stores just in-frame clones and leaves some out. The sample holds some 5,600 clones, about 76% seen once. Investigators treated the graft tissue so that it released intraepithelial and lamina propria lymphocytes. The sequencing here drew on ileum tissue, taken 230 to 240 days after intestinal transplant. These TCRs come from a human patient who received an intestinal transplant, so some T cells may come from the graft donor.

The chain uses TRBV5-7 and TRBJ2-5, with no clear D. TRBV5-7 is an open reading frame whose function is uncertain. The CDR3 has 11 amino acids. V lost 5 bases to trimming and J lost 6 bases, with 8 bases between them. The CDR3 protein is CASSQVKTQYF. The DNA for the CDR3 is TGTGCCAGCAGTCAAGTTAAGACCCAGTACTTC.

This clone was recorded only once. The chain uses TRBV11-2 and TRBJ1-5, with D possibly matching TRBD1 (5 bases). With 4 bases removed from V and 0 bases from J, the gap between germline ends came to 10 bases. Germline CDR1 and CDR2: SGHAT and FQNNGV. CDR3 length: 15 residues. CDR3 sequence (DNA): TGTGCCAGCAGCTACCTAGACAGTAGCAATCAGCCCCAGCATTTT. Protein: CASSYLDSSNQPQHF.

The chain combines TRBV5-1 with TRBJ2-5, with 8 bases fitting TRBD1. Germline CDR1 is SGHRS and CDR2 is YFSETQ. The CDR3 consists of 14 residues. V gave up 0 bases and J gave up 3 bases; unmatched junction bases: 1. The CDR3 nucleotides are TGCGCCAGCAGCTTGGGACAGGGGAAAGAGACCCAGTACTTC. Its protein product is CASSLGQGKETQYF.

On this clone: Because the CDR3 is missing its conserved closing phenylalanine or tryptophan, this is likely a read error. The chain recombines TRBV6-1 with TRBJ1-1, with D unresolved. CDR1 is MNHNS and CDR2 is SASEGT in the germline V gene. The length of the CDR3 is 11 residues. CDR3 nucleotides: TGTGCCTGCAGTCTTACTAGGCAAGCTTTCCTT. Translating it yields CACSLTRQAFL.

The chain employs TRBV6-6 and TRBJ2-1; TRBD2 aligns across 7 bases. Germline V gives CDR1 MNHNY, CDR2 SVGAGI (reference sequence). The trim removed 2 bases at V and 7 bases at J, leaving 8 bases unmatched. This CDR3 spans 15 amino acids. Here the CDR3 DNA reads TGTGCCAGCAGTTACGGCGGGGGTATCACGAATGAGCAGTTCTTC. Its translation is CASSYGGGITNEQFF.

The chain couples TRBV2 to TRBJ2-7; 11 bases are shared with TRBD2. J lost 0 bases, V lost 11 bases, and 0 bases had no gene match. Germline V lookup: CDR1 SNHLY, CDR2 FYNNEI. This CDR3 contains 12 residues. The DNA of the CDR3 is TGTGCCGGGACTAGCGGCTCCTACGAGCAGTACTTC. Protein sequence: CAGTSGSYEQYF.

The rearrangement links TRBV6-5 to TRBJ2-1; TRBD2 aligns across 9 bases. V shed 2 bases and J 6 bases; nucleotides not matched to a gene: 5. CDR1 is MNHEY and CDR2 is SVGAGI in the germline V gene. CDR3 length: 15 residues. The DNA for the CDR3 is TGTGCCAGCAGTTACGCGGGGGGGCCACTCAATGAGCAGTTCTTC. As protein: CASSYAGGPLNEQFF.

This chain uses TRBV6-1 with TRBJ1-2; 7 positions match TRBD1. The CDR3 is 15 residues long. Germline V gives CDR1 MNHNS, CDR2 SASEGT. The V gene end was trimmed by 6 bases and the J gene end by 4 bases; junction bases not matched to a gene: 11. The CDR3 loop reads CASRDSKQGTYGYTF. The DNA for the CDR3 is TGTGCCAGCAGGGACTCAAAACAGGGGACCTATGGCTACACCTTC.

The J gene is TRBJ1-3, the V gene TRBV18, with D tentatively TRBD1 (5 bases). The germline CDR1 and CDR2 sequences are KGHSH and LQKENI. The CDR3 totals 18 residues. V was cut by 0 bases and J by 3 bases, with 18 bases left in between. This CDR3 is CASSPPWSGPRSGNTIYF. DNA for the CDR3: TGTGCCAGCTCACCACCGTGGTCGGGACCGCGGAGTGGAAACACCATATATTTT.

This clone was seen once. The genes are TRBV29-1 and TRBJ2-5, with D possibly being TRBD2 (6 bases). The V and J ends lost 4 bases and 2 bases respectively, with 17 bases between them. CDR3 length: 15 residues. CDR1 and CDR2 from the germline V gene are SQVTM and ANQGSEA. The CDR3 DNA is TGCAGCGTTGGGGAGGTCAAGCTTGCTCAAGAGACCCAGTACTTC. Its translation is CSVGEVKLAQETQYF.

This chain links TRBV6-4 with TRBJ2-1; TRBD2 matches 7 bases. Unmatched junction bases numbered 1, after V lost 2 bases and J lost 0 bases. The CDR3 runs 15 residues. CDR1 and CDR2 from the germline V gene are MRHNA and SNTAGT. The CDR3 loop is CASSDGGGSYNEQFF. CDR3 bases: TGTGCCAGCAGTGACGGCGGGGGCTCCTACAATGAGCAGTTCTTC.

The chain couples TRBV9 to TRBJ2-1; possible D gene TRBD1, 6 bases. V was shortened by 3 bases and J by 10 bases, with 14 bases between the two germline ends. The CDR3 extends over 13 amino acids. Germline V lookup: CDR1 SGDLS, CDR2 YYNGEE. For the CDR3, the DNA is TGTGCCAGCAGCGATACCCACAGGGCCGAGCAGTTCTTC. This gives the protein CASSDTHRAEQFF.

In this sample, this clone turned up a few times. The CDR3 DNA reads as TGCGCCAGCAGCTTCACAGGGCGGGAGGGCTACACCTTC. Translating it yields CASSFTGREGYTF. The V and J genes are TRBV5-1 and TRBJ1-2; possible D gene TRBD1, 6 bases. The V gene's germline CDR1 is SGHRS and CDR2 YFSETQ. Trimming pared 2 bases from V and 8 bases from J, leaving 13 bases between. There are 13 residues in the CDR3.

The V and J genes are TRBV6-1 and TRBJ2-7; D is uncertain. Germline V lookup: CDR1 MNHNS, CDR2 SASEGT. The CDR3 is made up of 13 amino acids. The V and J ends lost 3 bases and 2 bases respectively, with 8 bases between them. As DNA, the CDR3 is TGTGCCAGCAGTGACAGCGTTACCTACGAGCAGTACTTC. Residues: CASSDSVTYEQYF.

The V call is TRBV10-3, the J call TRBJ2-7; TRBD1 is a possible D gene (6 bases). Germline CDR1 is ENHRY and CDR2 is SYGVKD. The V gene lost 3 bases and the J gene lost 2 bases, with 8 bases spanning the gap. The CDR3 has 13 amino acids. The CDR3 is CAISETGPYEQYF. For the CDR3, the DNA is TGTGCCATCAGTGAAACAGGGCCCTACGAGCAGTACTTC.

The V gene is TRBV11-2, the J gene TRBJ2-3, with no clear D. This CDR3 contains 11 residues. The germline V and J ends were trimmed by 1 base and 6 bases, with 2 bases remaining between them. CDR1 SGHAT and CDR2 FQNNGV come from the germline V gene. CDR3 amino acids: CASSLGDTQYF. The DNA for the CDR3 is TGTGCCAGCAGCTTAGGGGATACGCAGTATTTT. Full variable domain (rest looked up from reference TRBV11-2 and TRBJ2-3): EAGVAQSPRYKIIEKRQSVAFWCNPISGHATLYWYQQILGQGPKLLIQFQNNGVVDDSQLPKDRFSAERLKGVDSTLKIQPAKLEDSAVYLCASSLGDTQYFGPGTRLTVL.

This clone has just one count. V is TRBV5-1 and J is TRBJ1-1; 8 nucleotides match TRBD1. This CDR3 comprises 16 residues. Trimming cost V 4 bases and J 1 base; bases outside gene matches: 9. Germline V gene data show CDR1 as SGHRS and CDR2 as YFSETQ. CDR3 amino acids: CASSQSSGTGNTEAFF. The DNA for the CDR3 is TGCGCCAGCAGCCAATCCTCCGGGACAGGGAACACTGAAGCTTTCTTT.